This T cell receptor (beta chain) was found in a study of PD-L1 blockade in urothelial cancer. Germline CDR1 reads MNHEY; CDR2 reads SVGAGI. The CDR3 runs 15 residues. Trimming pared 0 bases from V and 2 bases from J, leaving 10 bases between. The table came from immunoSEQ multiplex PCR; TCRdb's copy has only in-frame clones and leaves some out. The sample carries fewer than 25,000 clones, 70% to 90% recorded once. Study-level results: Greater 3-week expansion of tumor-associated blood clones was recorded for durable-benefit patients.

As regards this clone: As yet, its antigen is unknown.

The clonotype comes from a man over 45 with urothelial cancer. The chain links TRBV6-5 to TRBJ1-2, with no clear D. Sequencing was performed on PBMCs, taken around atezolizumab (anti-PD-L1) treatment. The CDR3 reads CASSYSTQVNYGYTF. CDR3 DNA sequence: TGTGCCAGCAGTTACTCGACGCAGGTGAACTATGGCTACACCTTC.